This T cell receptor (beta chain) was captured by sequencing in a study of beta chain features in type 1 diabetes. The CDR3 totals 14 residues. Between the trimmed V and J ends, which lost 1 base and 5 bases, there was a span of 12 bases. From germline, CDR1 is SGHRS and CDR2 YFSETQ. Reverse transcription of all isolated RNA meant that expressed TCRB transcripts were sequenced. The table came from immunoSEQ multiplex PCR; TCRdb's copy has only in-frame clones and leaves some out. This table holds about 360,000 clones, roughly 12% found once. Study-wide results and limits: The VDJ junctions of type 1 diabetes patients carried fewer insertions and more deletions.

Remarks on this clone: Its antigen is as yet unknown.

The sequencing input was naive CD4+ T cells from blood. This clonotype originated in a man between 18 and 29 years old in good health. This sequence joins TRBV5-1 and TRBJ1-1; D is ambiguous. This CDR3 is CASSLTQAVTEAFF. The CDR3, as DNA: TGCGCCAGCAGCTTGACCCAGGCTGTGACTGAAGCTTTCTTT.